The subject of this entry is one T cell receptor beta chain. Its antigen remains unknown. Aged roughly 9 to 70 years, CVID subjects averaged approximately 36 years old. These data belong to a study of T cell clonality in common variable immunodeficiency. Points from the study as a whole: Reportedly, TCR beta sequences from common variable immunodeficiency showed fewer deletions and N-nucleotide insertions.

The protocol was immunoSEQ multiplex PCR, while the TCRdb copy is restricted to in-frame clones and leaves out a portion. Observed in the sample are about 28,000 clones, none of them singletons. Material: peripheral blood mononuclear cells. This receptor was obtained from a human donor with common variable immunodeficiency.

Partial CDR3 DNA: TGTGCCAGCATGGCACTAGCGGGGGCCCGCTCCTACGAG. This codes for CASMALAGARSYE. From start to end, the CDR3 is CASMALAGARSYEQYF. The chain uses TRBV7-8 and TRBJ2-7; 11 bases line up with TRBD2. Read coverage stops 3 residues before the CDR3 terminus; the germline J gene supplies the remainder. Germline lookup yields CDR1 SGHVS and CDR2 FQNEAQ. This CDR3 is 16 amino acids long. Trimming took 7 bases from V and 0 from J; bases not matched to a gene: 8.